The rows below give T cell receptor beta chains drawn from one sample of a study of T cells in Graves' hyperthyroidism and ophthalmopathy. Each CDR3 protein gets one entry after TCRdb re-called the multiplex PCR reads with MiXCR. The sample gives fewer than 450,000 distinct CDR3 sequences, over 12% of which show up once; roughly 19% is in the top ten. Sequencing was performed on blood. These receptors were taken from a woman aged 55-70 years with Graves' ophthalmopathy. The CDR3 runs from the conserved cysteine through the conserved F or W. D genes are given only for firm matches. Only some rows state a clone size, as once, few, many or a class for expanded clones.

j_call v_call d_call clone_size cdr3_aa cdr3_nt
TRBJ1-4 TRBV29-1 NA NA CSVDPGTTNGKLFF TGCAGCGTTGACCCCGGGACAACTAATGGAAAACTGTTTTTT
TRBJ2-2 TRBV19 TRBD2 many CASMSGSSSWAGELFF TGTGCCAGTATGAGCGGGAGTTCAAGCTGGGCCGGGGAGCTGTTTTTT
TRBJ2-1 TRBV5-6 NA NA CASSIPRYTYNEQFF TGTGCCAGCAGCATCCCGCGGTACACCTACAATGAGCAGTTCTTC
TRBJ2-2 TRBV5-1 TRBD1 few CASSVDRFTGELVF TGCGCCAGCAGCGTGGACAGGTTCACCGGGGAGCTGGTTTTT
TRBJ1-5 TRBV19 NA few CASSHRGFGQPQHF TGTGCCAGTAGCCACCGGGGGTTTGGGCAGCCCCAGCATTTT
TRBJ2-3 TRBV19 NA few CASSMAQSTDTQYF TGTGCCAGTAGTATGGCACAATCCACAGATACGCAGTATTTT
TRBJ2-1 TRBV7-2 NA many CASSLFQQNNEQFF TGTGCCAGCAGCTTATTTCAACAAAACAATGAGCAGTTCTTC
TRBJ2-4 TRBV10-2 NA few CASSGRDNRNIQYF TGCGCCAGCAGTGGCCGGGACAATCGAAACATTCAGTACTTC
TRBJ1-5 TRBV24-1 NA few CATSDGKQPQHF TGTGCCACCAGTGATGGGAAGCAGCCCCAGCATTTT
TRBJ2-7 TRBV2 NA many CASKYSNEQYF TGTGCCAGCAAATACAGCAACGAGCAGTACTTC